This T cell receptor (beta chain) emerged from a study of shared clonotypes between healthy human individuals (dated by TCRdb to 2020 to 2022). Context from the whole study: A couple of women and a few men aged 18 to 49 years were included in the cohort. Different laboratories and diverse techniques were used to prepare libraries and sequence TCR repertoires, to increase sequencing depth and limit assay-specific biases. For each donor, CD4 naive and CD4 memory were each run on three plates, CD8 naive on two plates, and CD8 memory on one plate. Per donor, leukapheresis produced somewhere between about 0.94 and 8.9 billion PBMCs. Blood TCR repertoires of five healthy adults were deeply sequenced to estimate repertoire size and the extent of clonotype sharing between individuals.

Overall study outcomes, separate from this receptor: Naive subsets generally had larger estimated clonotype richness than memory subsets. Compared with non-shared clonotypes, clonotypes shared by all four sorted-subset donors had higher generation probabilities. Pairwise subsampling led to the expectation that sequencing depth would affect the degree of clonotype sharing among donors. When four donors were compared, the shared fraction of clonotypes was 5% to 6.5% for naive CD4, about 4% for naive CD8, 2.3% for memory CD4, and 0.35% to 0.4% for memory CD8. Rarefaction of sorted-subset datasets indicated incomplete sequencing despite the large sequencing depth. Sampling was limited to blood, and TCR repertoires in tissue likely differ from TCR repertoires in blood. The genetic and exposure-history diversity represented was limited by the small number of donors.

With respect to this clone: Its antigen is unknown. No per-base quality is available; no much larger clone lies one base away.

The germline V gene gives CDR1 as SGHAT and CDR2 as FQNNGV. Taken from cysteine to phenylalanine, the CDR3 has 17 residues. Only the CDR3 part of the read is kept: 51 bases, read in frame from the first base. A distance of 15 bases separates the germline ends of V and J, which lose 3 bases and 0 bases respectively. Donors were healthy HIV-negative adults with no recently reported acute infections or vaccinations. Every donor was a Caucasian adult residing in Nashville, Tennessee, USA. CD4+ T cells were enriched by magnetic negative selection, after which naive cells were positively selected on CD45RA and the negative fraction was taken as the memory subset. Blood was obtained by leukapheresis, after which PBMCs were separated by Ficoll-Histopaque density gradient centrifugation and cryopreserved in liquid nitrogen vapor phase. Analytical flow cytometry was used to check the purity and quantity of every magnetically sorted T cell population. Genomic DNA was isolated from each sorted fraction and quantified by UV absorbance on a Nanodrop 2000c.

Using the deep immunoSEQ assay, multiplex PCR amplified TCR CDR3 regions from genomic DNA. Extracted genomic DNA from each cell subset was spread evenly across all wells of several immunoSEQ 96-well plates, with each plate serving as a replicate. Each replicate PCR for sorted subsets received roughly 0.2 ug genomic DNA, equal to about 29,000 T cell genomes. Purified libraries were quantified with a Qubit 3.0 fluorometer, sized on a Bioanalyzer 2100, and re-quantified with the KAPA Library Quantification kit. Every immunoSEQ 96-well plate was sequenced on a dedicated single-read 150-cycle Illumina NextSeq 550 flow cell. Under the source paper's analysis protocol: Because the immunoSEQ output held only junctional sequences and lacked quality scores, the filtering could not match the filtering applied to full-length reads. Sequences were annotated with PyIR, a Python wrapper for IgBLAST v1.9, and V/J genes and CDR3 were assigned using IMGT germline references. Reads were filtered out if the reads had weak V/J assignments (E-value above 1e-6), no CDR3, stop codons, out-of-frame junctions, or ambiguous translated residues. A V3J clonotype was defined by an identical inferred V gene, J gene, and CDR3 amino acid sequence. The percentage overlap between two repertoires was calculated by dividing the number of shared unique clonotypes by the size of the smaller repertoire. Richness of each repertoire was evaluated using RTK rarefaction, the Chao1 estimator, and Recon v2.1 estimates of unobserved clonotypes. Generation probabilities for all TCRbeta clonotypes obtained by the gDNA method from a handful of donors were computed using OLGA. TCRdb stores this immuneACCESS table with in-frame sequences only. Part of the clones is absent; in the studies checked, under half of the shortfall reflects unresolved V genes, and no reason is known for the rest. Clone size and V and J calls were adopted from that table, with D and trimming inferred from the DNA. The sample profile shows 2 million to 3 million clones; more than 80% of them were found once. The ten largest clones take up under 0.15% of the sample.

The source is a man between 18 and 29 years old in good health. Input material: naive CD4+ T cells sorted from blood. The label giving this sample's cell subset or site can be read as: CD45RA+ positively selected. The rearrangement combines TRBV11-2 with TRBJ1-3, with a weak D call of TRBD1 (5 bases match). Here is the DNA: TGTGCCAGCAGCTTGGCAGAAGGGGCCCTCTCTGGAAACACCATATATTTT. The resulting protein is CASSLAEGALSGNTIYF.